This TCR beta chain came from a study of cytomegalovirus exposure and HLA in healthy donors. Study outcomes and limitations: As confirmed in vitro, a few CMV-associated chains were specific for CMV antigens. The study designated some 180 TCR beta chains cytomegalovirus-associated. The study carried out a later analysis of TCR beta sequences. It associated about 15,000 of them with specific HLA alleles at a false discovery rate of 0.05.

Of note for this clone: Its antigen is not known.

The primer mix had 60 Vbeta and 13 Jbeta primers. Some clones are missing from TCRdb's copy, which holds only in-frame ones; the method was immunoSEQ multiplex PCR. The data show over 150,000 clones, roughly 82% seen once. This CDR3 contains 15 residues. Germline loops: CDR1 SNHLY, CDR2 FYNNEI. Unmatched junction bases numbered 12, after V lost 7 bases and J lost 7 bases. The TCR was taken from a man aged 50 to 59 in good health and CMV-seropositive. J is TRBJ2-1 and V is TRBV2, with 8 bases that match TRBD2. Sample: PBMCs. The CDR3: CASKDSGSVRNEQFF. CDR3 bases: TGTGCCAGCAAAGACAGCGGGAGTGTGAGGAATGAGCAGTTCTTC. Full variable domain (missing parts from reference TRBV2 and TRBJ2-1): EPEVTQTPSHQVTQMGQEVILRCVPISNHLYFYWYRQILGQKVEFLVSFYNNEISEKSEIFDDQFSVERPDGSNFTLKIRSTKLEDSAMYFCASKDSGSVRNEQFFGPGTRLTVL.